This T cell receptor beta chain was sequenced in a study of identical twins. This clonotype was counted at least ten times. Its target is unknown. Study results and limitations: Out-of-frame TCR alpha sharing observed in monozygotic twins exceeded model estimates.

Template switching added a universal primer binding site, and final cDNA carried unique molecular identifiers. One entry per CDR3 protein, called by TCRdb with MiXCR from the 5' RACE reads. The sample contains 450,000 to 600,000 distinct CDR3 sequences, more than 20% of which appear only once. After removal of 4 bases from V and 5 bases from J, the junction contained 4 bases not matched to a gene. The CDR3 spans 14 residues. The data also belong to a second study, concerning yellow fever vaccine responses in identical twins.

This chain joins TRBV12-3 or TRBV12-4 and TRBJ1-1, with 10 nucleotides matching TRBD1. This TCR came from a woman under 30 in good health. The sample comprised CD4+ T cells sorted from blood. The CDR3 is CASSSRTGGTEAFF. DNA for the CDR3: TGTGCCAGCAGTTCCCGGACAGGGGGGACTGAAGCTTTCTTT.